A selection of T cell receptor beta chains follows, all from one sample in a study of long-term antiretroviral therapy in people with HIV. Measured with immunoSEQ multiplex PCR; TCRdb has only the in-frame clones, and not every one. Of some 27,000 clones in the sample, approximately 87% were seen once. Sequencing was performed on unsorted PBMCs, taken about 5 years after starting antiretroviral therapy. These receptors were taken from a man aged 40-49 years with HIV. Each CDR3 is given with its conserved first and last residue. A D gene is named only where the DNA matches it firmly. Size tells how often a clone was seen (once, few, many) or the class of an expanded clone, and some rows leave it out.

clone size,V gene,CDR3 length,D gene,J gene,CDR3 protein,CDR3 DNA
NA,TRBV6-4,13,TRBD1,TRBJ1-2,CASSDSDRGGYTF,TGTGCCAGCAGTGACTCCGACAGGGGTGGCTACACCTTC
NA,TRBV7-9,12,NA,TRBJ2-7,CASSYKVSEQYF,TGTGCCAGCAGCTATAAGGTCAGCGAGCAGTACTTC
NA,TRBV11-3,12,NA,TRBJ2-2,CASSFVSGELFF,TGTGCCAGCAGCTTTGTGTCCGGGGAGCTGTTTTTT
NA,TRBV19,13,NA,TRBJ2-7,CASSRPGRTEQYF,TGTGCCAGTAGTCGGCCGGGTCGGACCGAGCAGTACTTC
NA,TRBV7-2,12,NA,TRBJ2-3,CASSTGAHTQYF,TGTGCCAGCAGCACCGGAGCACATACGCAGTATTTT
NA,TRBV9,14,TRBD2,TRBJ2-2,CASSSTAGAGELFF,TGTGCCAGCTCTTCTACCGCGGGAGCCGGGGAGCTGTTTTTT
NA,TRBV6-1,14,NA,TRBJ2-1,CASSEQTGGNEQFF,TGTGCCAGCAGTGAACAAACAGGAGGCAATGAGCAGTTCTTC
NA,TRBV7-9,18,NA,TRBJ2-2,CASSGTSSYQGNTGELFF,TGTGCCAGCAGCGGTACATCGTCTTATCAGGGGAACACCGGGGAGCTGTTTTTT
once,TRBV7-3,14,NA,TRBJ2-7,CASSAFGGNYEQYF,TGTGCCAGCAGCGCGTTTGGGGGAAATTACGAGCAGTACTTC
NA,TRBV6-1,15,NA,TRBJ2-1,CASGVSTSSYNEQFF,TGTGCCAGCGGCGTTAGCACTAGCTCCTACAATGAGCAGTTCTTC
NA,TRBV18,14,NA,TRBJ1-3,CASFPGEGGHTIYF,TGTGCCAGTTTTCCCGGTGAAGGAGGGCACACCATATATTTT
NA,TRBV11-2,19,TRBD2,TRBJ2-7,CASSLVGLAGAKVTYEQYF,TGTGCCAGCAGCTTAGTGGGACTAGCGGGAGCCAAGGTCACCTACGAGCAGTACTTC
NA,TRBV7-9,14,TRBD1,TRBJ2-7,CASSSGTDPYEQYF,TGTGCCAGCAGCTCCGGGACAGACCCCTACGAGCAGTACTTC
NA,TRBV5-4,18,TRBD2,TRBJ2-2,CASSSSRTSGLGTGELFF,TGTGCCAGCAGCTCTTCTAGGACTAGCGGGCTTGGCACCGGGGAGCTGTTTTTT
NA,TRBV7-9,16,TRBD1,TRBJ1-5,CASSLGTVNSNQPQHF,TGTGCCAGCAGCTTGGGGACAGTAAATAGCAATCAGCCCCAGCATTTT
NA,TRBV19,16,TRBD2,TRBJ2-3,CASTTRPSGGKDTQYF,TGTGCCAGTACCACAAGGCCTAGCGGGGGGAAAGATACGCAGTATTTT
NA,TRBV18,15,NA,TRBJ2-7,CASSPSEGFPHEQYF,TGTGCCAGCTCACCATCGGAGGGTTTCCCCCACGAGCAGTACTTC
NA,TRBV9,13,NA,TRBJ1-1,CASSPWEKGYAFF,TGTGCCAGCAGCCCCTGGGAGAAGGGTTACGCTTTCTTT
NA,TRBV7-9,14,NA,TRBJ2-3,CASSPYGSTDTQYF,TGTGCCAGCAGCCCCTATGGGTCCACAGATACGCAGTATTTT
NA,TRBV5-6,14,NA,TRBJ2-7,CASSRQALRVEQYF,TGTGCCAGCAGCCGACAGGCCCTCCGGGTCGAGCAGTACTTC
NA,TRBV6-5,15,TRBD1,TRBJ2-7,CASKREGTDYYEQYF,TGTGCCAGCAAACGGGAAGGGACAGATTACTACGAGCAGTACTTC
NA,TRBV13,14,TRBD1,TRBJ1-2,CASSLGSGGYGYTF,TGTGCCAGCAGCTTAGGATCAGGGGGCTATGGCTACACCTTC
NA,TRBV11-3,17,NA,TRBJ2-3,CASSLGPKATSTDTQYF,TGTGCCAGCAGCTTAGGCCCGAAGGCCACTAGCACAGATACGCAGTATTTT